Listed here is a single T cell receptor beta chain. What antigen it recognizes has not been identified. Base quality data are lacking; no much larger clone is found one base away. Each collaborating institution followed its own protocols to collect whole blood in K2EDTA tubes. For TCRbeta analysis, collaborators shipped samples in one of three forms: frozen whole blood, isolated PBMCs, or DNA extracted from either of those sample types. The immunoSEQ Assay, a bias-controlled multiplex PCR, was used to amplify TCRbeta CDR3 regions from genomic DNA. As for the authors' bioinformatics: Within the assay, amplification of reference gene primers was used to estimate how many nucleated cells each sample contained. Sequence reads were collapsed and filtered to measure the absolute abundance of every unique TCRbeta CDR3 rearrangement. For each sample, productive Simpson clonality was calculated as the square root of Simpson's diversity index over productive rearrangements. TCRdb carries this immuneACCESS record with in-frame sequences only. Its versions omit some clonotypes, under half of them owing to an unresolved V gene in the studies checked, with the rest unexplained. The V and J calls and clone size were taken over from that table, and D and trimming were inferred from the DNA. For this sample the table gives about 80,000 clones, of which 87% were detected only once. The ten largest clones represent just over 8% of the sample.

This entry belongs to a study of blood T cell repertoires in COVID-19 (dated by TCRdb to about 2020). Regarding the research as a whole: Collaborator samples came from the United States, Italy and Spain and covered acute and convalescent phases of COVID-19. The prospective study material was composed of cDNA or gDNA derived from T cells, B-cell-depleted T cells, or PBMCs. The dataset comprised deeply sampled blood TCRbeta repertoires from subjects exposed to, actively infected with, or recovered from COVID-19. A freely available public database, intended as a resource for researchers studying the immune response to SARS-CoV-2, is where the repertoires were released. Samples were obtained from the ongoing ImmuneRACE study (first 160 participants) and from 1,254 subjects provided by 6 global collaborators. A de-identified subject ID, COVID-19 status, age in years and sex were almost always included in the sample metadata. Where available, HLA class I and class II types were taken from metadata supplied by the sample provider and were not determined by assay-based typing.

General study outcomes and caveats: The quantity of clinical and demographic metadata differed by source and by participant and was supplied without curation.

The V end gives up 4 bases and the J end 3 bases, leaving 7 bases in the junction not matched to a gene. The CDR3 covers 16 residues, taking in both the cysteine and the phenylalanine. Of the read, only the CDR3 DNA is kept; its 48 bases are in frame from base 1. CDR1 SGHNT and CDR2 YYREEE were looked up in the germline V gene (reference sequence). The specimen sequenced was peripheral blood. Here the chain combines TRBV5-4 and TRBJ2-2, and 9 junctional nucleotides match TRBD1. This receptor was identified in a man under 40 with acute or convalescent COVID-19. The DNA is TGTGCCAGCAGCCCGGGGGGACAGGGTTACACCGGGGAGCTGTTTTTT. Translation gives CASSPGGQGYTGELFF.